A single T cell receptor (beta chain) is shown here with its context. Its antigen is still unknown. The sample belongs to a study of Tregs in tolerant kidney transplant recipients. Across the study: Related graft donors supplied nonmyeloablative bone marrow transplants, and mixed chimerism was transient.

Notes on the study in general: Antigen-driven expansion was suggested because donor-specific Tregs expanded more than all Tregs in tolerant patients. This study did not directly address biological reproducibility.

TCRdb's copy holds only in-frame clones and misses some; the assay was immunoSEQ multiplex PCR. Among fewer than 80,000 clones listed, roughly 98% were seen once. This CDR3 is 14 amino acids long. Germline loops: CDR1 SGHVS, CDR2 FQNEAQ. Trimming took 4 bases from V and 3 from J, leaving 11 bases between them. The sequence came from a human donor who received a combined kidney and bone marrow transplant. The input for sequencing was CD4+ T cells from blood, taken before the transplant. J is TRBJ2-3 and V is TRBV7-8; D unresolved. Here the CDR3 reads CASSSHVLTDTQYF. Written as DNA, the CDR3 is TGTGCCAGCAGCTCGCATGTCCTAACAGATACGCAGTATTTT.